The rows below give T cell receptor beta chains drawn from one sample of a study of blood T cell repertoires in COVID-19. The repertoire was sequenced with immunoSEQ multiplex PCR; TCRdb's copy has only in-frame clones and lacks some. The table lists about 150,000 clones, over 60% of them singletons. Material: peripheral blood. The receptors here all came from a woman older than 75 with acute or convalescent COVID-19. CDR3s include the opening cysteine and the closing phenylalanine or tryptophan. The D gene is left open where the match is weak. The size entry is marked missing in some rows and otherwise reads once, few, many or a size class.

length | D | size | J | V | CDR3 | DNA
18 | . | . | TRBJ1-5 | TRBV7-9 | CASNPSVTRPRGNQPQHF | TGTGCCAGCAACCCGTCAGTGACTAGACCTCGTGGCAATCAGCCCCAGCATTTT
13 | . | few | TRBJ1-2 | TRBV7-2 | CASSFWTDYGYTF | TGTGCCAGCAGCTTTTGGACAGATTATGGCTACACCTTC
15 | TRBD2 | . | TRBJ2-1 | TRBV2 | CASSDKREVFNEQFF | TGTGCCAGCAGTGATAAGCGGGAGGTTTTCAATGAGCAGTTCTTC
13 | TRBD1 | . | TRBJ2-5 | TRBV7-7 | CASSSDRVETQYF | TGTGCCAGCAGCTCGGACAGGGTGGAGACCCAGTACTTC
14 | . | . | TRBJ1-1 | TRBV27 | CASSFVAGVTEAFF | TGTGCCAGCAGTTTCGTGGCAGGGGTCACTGAAGCTTTCTTT
15 | TRBD2 | many | TRBJ2-5 | TRBV27 | CASSLVAGSQETQYF | TGTGCCAGCAGTTTGGTAGCGGGAAGCCAAGAGACCCAGTACTTC
11 | . | . | TRBJ2-1 | TRBV24-1 | CATSDDFEQFF | TGTGCCACCAGTGACGACTTTGAGCAGTTCTTC
14 | . | . | TRBJ1-6 | TRBV27 | CASSLRQGGSPLHF | TGTGCCAGCAGTTTAAGGCAGGGTGGTTCACCCCTCCACTTT
14 | . | . | TRBJ1-4 | TRBV18 | CASSPLRTGGELFF | TGTGCCAGCTCACCGCTGAGGACGGGAGGGGAACTGTTTTTT
12 | . | once | TRBJ1-2 | TRBV3-1/TRBV3-2 | CASSQARYGYTF | TGTGCCAGCAGCCAAGCCCGCTATGGCTACACCTTC
15 | TRBD1 | . | TRBJ1-1 | TRBV6-5 | CASRRQGGGNTEAFF | TGTGCCAGCCGGAGACAGGGGGGCGGGAACACTGAAGCTTTCTTT
13 | . | . | TRBJ2-1 | TRBV6-2/TRBV6-3 | CASSYWTSDEQFF | TGTGCCAGCAGTTATTGGACTTCGGATGAGCAGTTCTTC
15 | TRBD1 | . | TRBJ1-4 | TRBV5-1 | CASSPTGALNEKLFF | TGCGCCAGCAGCCCGACAGGGGCCCTAAATGAAAAACTGTTTTTT
16 | TRBD1 | . | TRBJ1-1 | TRBV27 | CASSPGDRVGYTEAFF | TGTGCCAGCAGTCCAGGGGACAGGGTGGGATACACTGAAGCTTTCTTT
19 | TRBD1 | . | TRBJ1-6 | TRBV28 | CASSLSGTGGGSYNSPLHF | TGTGCCAGCAGTTTATCTGGGACAGGGGGAGGGTCCTATAATTCACCCCTCCACTTT
18 | . | few | TRBJ2-1 | TRBV3-1/TRBV3-2 | CASSPAFLDEGSYNEQFF | TGTGCCAGCAGCCCCGCTTTCTTGGACGAGGGCTCCTACAATGAGCAGTTCTTC
17 | . | . | TRBJ2-3 | TRBV4-1 | CASSAGTLHESTDTQYF | TGCGCCAGCAGCGCCGGGACTCTTCACGAGAGCACAGATACGCAGTATTTT
16 | . | . | TRBJ2-1 | TRBV6-1 | CASSDLYRGSYNEQFF | TGTGCCAGCAGTGACCTTTATCGAGGATCCTACAATGAGCAGTTCTTC
16 | TRBD1 | . | TRBJ1-1 | TRBV6-1 | CASSESWLGAAQGAFF | TGTGCCAGCAGTGAATCGTGGTTGGGAGCCGCACAGGGGGCTTTCTTT
20 | TRBD1 | . | TRBJ2-2 | TRBV3-1/TRBV3-2 | CASSQDPLDLTGRNTGELFF | TGTGCCAGCAGCCAAGACCCGCTGGACTTGACAGGGAGAAACACCGGGGAGCTGTTTTTT
14 | TRBD1 | . | TRBJ1-6 | TRBV30 | CAWSRDSQISPLHF | TGTGCCTGGAGCCGGGACAGCCAAATCTCACCCCTCCACTTT
15 | TRBD1 | . | TRBJ1-1 | TRBV18 | CASSLRTGEDTEAFF | TGTGCCAGCTCACTACGGACAGGGGAAGACACTGAAGCTTTCTTT
16 | TRBD2 | . | TRBJ2-5 | TRBV19 | CASSMWLAGRQETQYF | TGTGCCAGTAGTATGTGGCTAGCGGGCCGTCAAGAGACCCAGTACTTC
14 | . | . | TRBJ2-7 | TRBV23-1 | CASSQGLVTGEQYF | TGCGCCAGCAGTCAAGGACTTGTAACCGGCGAGCAGTACTTC
15 | . | . | TRBJ1-5 | TRBV27 | CASSLLRSSNQPQHF | TGTGCCAGCAGTTTATTGCGGTCTAGCAATCAGCCCCAGCATTTT
12 | . | . | TRBJ2-3 | TRBV12-3/TRBV12-4 | CASSLGGDTQYF | TGTGCCAGCAGTTTAGGAGGGGATACGCAGTATTTT
14 | . | . | TRBJ1-2 | TRBV2 | CASSEGTINGGYTF | TGTGCCAGCAGTGAAGGGACAATAAATGGTGGCTACACCTTC
13 | TRBD1 | . | TRBJ1-2 | TRBV27 | CASSSGQGSGYTF | TGTGCCAGCAGCTCCGGACAGGGGTCTGGCTACACCTTC
14 | . | . | TRBJ1-3 | TRBV18 | CASSPSGSTNTIYF | TGTGCCAGCTCACCGTCTGGGAGCACGAACACCATATATTTT
14 | . | . | TRBJ2-7 | TRBV27 | CASSPGYGTYEQYF | TGTGCCAGCAGTCCAGGGTATGGGACCTACGAGCAGTACTTC
15 | . | . | TRBJ1-3 | TRBV3-1/TRBV3-2 | CASTKESGSGNTIYF | TGTGCCAGCACCAAAGAGTCGGGCTCTGGAAACACCATATATTTT
18 | . | . | TRBJ1-2 | TRBV5-6 | CASSLFLSGMLTMAGYTF | TGTGCCAGCAGCTTGTTTCTATCAGGGATGCTAACCATGGCTGGCTACACCTTC
16 | . | . | TRBJ1-1 | TRBV4-3 | CASSPDGGGIYTEAFF | TGCGCCAGCAGCCCAGATGGGGGGGGAATATACACTGAAGCTTTCTTT
13 | . | . | TRBJ1-1 | TRBV20-1 | CSASDRINTEAFF | TGCAGTGCGAGTGACAGGATAAACACTGAAGCTTTCTTT
16 | TRBD1 | . | TRBJ2-3 | TRBV10-1 | CASSLDRGPFTDTQYF | TGCGCCAGCAGCCTGGACAGGGGGCCTTTCACAGATACGCAGTATTTT
11 | . | . | TRBJ1-4 | TRBV30 | CAWSVREKLFF | TGTGCCTGGAGCGTCAGGGAAAAACTGTTTTTT
12 | . | . | TRBJ2-7 | TRBV11-2 | CASSLERGEQYF | TGTGCCAGCAGCTTAGAACGCGGCGAGCAGTACTTC
14 | . | once | TRBJ2-1 | TRBV5-1 | CASSLGAGYNEQFF | TGCGCCAGCAGCTTGGGGGCGGGGTACAATGAGCAGTTCTTC
14 | TRBD1 | . | TRBJ2-7 | TRBV5-1 | CASSGTGQAYEQYF | TGCGCCAGCAGCGGTACGGGACAGGCCTACGAGCAGTACTTC
13 | . | . | TRBJ1-2 | TRBV5-1 | CASSSLQGQGYTF | TGCGCCAGCAGCTCATTACAGGGACAAGGCTACACCTTC
14 | . | . | TRBJ2-7 | TRBV5-1 | CASSFWQGGREQYF | TGCGCCAGCAGCTTCTGGCAGGGCGGTCGCGAGCAGTACTTC
15 | TRBD1 | . | TRBJ1-3 | TRBV18 | CASSPDRASGNTIYF | TGTGCCAGCTCACCCGACAGGGCCTCTGGAAACACCATATATTTT
13 | . | . | TRBJ1-1 | TRBV10-3 | CALSGGRDTEAFF | TGTGCCCTCAGCGGGGGTCGGGACACTGAAGCTTTCTTT
15 | TRBD1 | once | TRBJ1-1 | TRBV6-5 | CASSPLAGQGARAFF | TGTGCCAGCAGTCCCTTAGCGGGACAGGGGGCAAGAGCTTTCTTT
13 | . | . | TRBJ1-1 | TRBV19 | CASSIGYRAEAFF | TGTGCCAGTAGTATAGGATACAGGGCGGAAGCTTTCTTT
16 | TRBD1 | . | TRBJ1-2 | TRBV10-3 | CAVSTGGMNLNYGYTF | TGTGCCGTTAGTACAGGGGGGATGAATTTAAACTATGGCTACACCTTC
16 | . | . | TRBJ2-2 | TRBV9 | CASSGKTSLDTGELFF | TGTGCCAGCAGCGGAAAGACTAGTCTGGACACCGGGGAGCTGTTTTTT
14 | . | once | TRBJ1-1 | TRBV5-6 | CASRRGGVHPEAFF | TGTGCCAGCAGAAGGGGCGGAGTTCATCCTGAAGCTTTCTTT
15 | . | . | TRBJ2-3 | TRBV6-5 | CASSYSGEITDTQYF | TGTGCCAGCAGTTACTCGGGCGAAATCACAGATACGCAGTATTTT
14 | TRBD1 | . | TRBJ2-1 | TRBV7-8 | CASSLAATGNEQFF | TGTGCCAGCAGCTTAGCGGCGACAGGGAATGAGCAGTTCTTC
14 | . | . | TRBJ1-1 | TRBV18 | CASSPPSTPTEAFF | TGTGCCAGCTCACCACCCTCTACGCCCACTGAAGCTTTCTTT
11 | . | . | TRBJ2-1 | TRBV30 | CAWSVRVEQFF | TGTGCCTGGAGTGTACGGGTTGAGCAGTTCTTC
13 | . | . | TRBJ2-1 | TRBV11-2 | CASSLGLVNEQFF | TGTGCCAGCAGCTTAGGACTAGTGAATGAGCAGTTCTTC
15 | . | once | TRBJ2-2 | TRBV3-1/TRBV3-2 | CASSQGTPNTGELFF | TGTGCCAGCAGCCAAGGGACACCAAACACCGGGGAGCTGTTTTTT
16 | TRBD2 | . | TRBJ2-1 | TRBV10-3 | CAISDGLARSYNEQFF | TGTGCCATCAGTGACGGACTAGCGCGTTCCTACAATGAGCAGTTCTTC